This T cell receptor beta chain originates from a study of T cells in Graves' hyperthyroidism and ophthalmopathy. It was RNA transcripts that yielded the amplified TCR beta CDR3 regions. TCR CDR3 underwent first-round RT-PCR with the HTBI primer set. One entry per CDR3 protein, called by TCRdb with MiXCR from the multiplex PCR reads. Altogether roughly 700,000 distinct CDR3 sequences are present, around 15% being singletons, with the ten largest covering 15% to 18%. The CDR3 covers 12 residues. With 10 bases removed from V and 5 bases from J, the gap between germline ends came to 15 bases. Germline values: CDR1 MDHEN, CDR2 SYDVKM. This clonotype has at least ten counts.

The specimen sequenced was blood. The receptor was derived from a man aged 50 to 59 with Graves' hyperthyroidism. The genes are TRBV28 and TRBJ2-7, with D possibly called TRBD1 or TRBD2 (7 bases each). This CDR3 is CAIRQGGNEQYF. As DNA, the CDR3 is TGTGCCATTAGACAGGGAGGGAACGAGCAGTACTTC.